The 32 T cell receptor beta chains reported below all come from one sample, sequenced in a study of T cell responses to AZD1222 COVID-19 vaccine. Only in-frame clones appear in the TCRdb table, and some are missing; sequencing was by immunoSEQ multiplex PCR. Among approximately 120,000 clones listed, 88% were seen once. The input for sequencing was peripheral blood, taken on day 0 of AZD1222 vaccination. These receptors originate from an adult in good health.

CDR3: CASRPLTGLAGGSDEQFF. Written as DNA, the CDR3 is TGTGCCAGCAGACCCCTTACGGGACTAGCGGGAGGGAGCGATGAGCAGTTCTTC. The rearrangement joins TRBV28 to TRBJ2-1; TRBD2 aligns across 16 bases. Germline CDR1 and CDR2: MDHEN and SYDVKM. The CDR3 runs to 18 residues. The trim removed 6 bases at V and 8 bases at J, leaving 13 bases unmatched.

The rearrangement uses TRBV7-2 and TRBJ2-1; TRBD2 aligns across 13 bases. This CDR3 is 16 amino acids long. Germline-derived CDR1 and CDR2 are SGHTA and FQGNSA. Trimming at V came to 6 bases and at J to 6 bases, leaving 8 bases not matched to a gene. CDR3 DNA: TGTGCCAGCAGTTGGACTAGCGGGAGTCCCCGCAATGAGCAGTTCTTC. It is translated as CASSWTSGSPRNEQFF.

The rearrangement links TRBV14 to TRBJ2-7; possible D gene TRBD2, 6 bases. The CDR3 contains 16 residues. Germline values: CDR1 SGHDN, CDR2 FVKESK. The V end was cut by 1 base, the J end by 2 bases, with 15 bases between. This CDR3 reads CASSQVSGAGPYEQYF. The CDR3 DNA reads as TGTGCCAGCAGCCAAGTTAGCGGAGCCGGTCCCTACGAGCAGTACTTC.

This chain uses TRBV7-8 with TRBJ1-4; D is perhaps TRBD1 (6 bases). The CDR3 runs 16 residues. V gave up 5 bases and J gave up 5 bases, with 18 bases separating them. The germline CDR1 and CDR2 sequences are SGHVS and FQNEAQ. CDR3 coding DNA: TGTGCCAGCAGCCCGCGACAGGCCTTGGGGAATGAAAAACTGTTTTTT. This gives the protein CASSPRQALGNEKLFF.

The chain combines TRBV24-1 with TRBJ2-7, with no clear D. CDR1 KGHDR and CDR2 SFDVKD come from the germline V gene. The CDR3 is made up of 15 amino acids. Trimming shortened V by 9 bases and J by 6 bases, and 23 bases separated the two germline ends. For the CDR3, the DNA is TGTGCCACCCGACCCCCTAGTCTGCCCCCGGGCGAGCAGTACTTC. Its translation: CATRPPSLPPGEQYF.

The V and J genes are TRBV5-1 and TRBJ2-5, with 7 bases matching TRBD1. With 0 bases clipped from V and 7 bases from J, the junction kept 15 bases outside the gene matches. Germline lookup yields CDR1 SGHRS and CDR2 YFSETQ. The CDR3 contains 17 residues. The CDR3 bases are TGCGCCAGCAGCTTGGGGACCGGGACAGCCCGAAAGGGGACCCAGTACTTC. Protein sequence: CASSLGTGTARKGTQYF.

This clone came up once. Relative to the germline gene, one junction end is altered; a read error may explain this. The V gene is TRBV4-1, the J gene TRBJ1-2, with unresolved D. CDR1 MGHRA and CDR2 YSYEKL come from the germline V gene. The CDR3 spans 15 residues. The CDR3 sequence is CASSQVTPSEYVYTF. CDR3 in DNA: TGCGCCAGCAGCCAAGTGACGCCCTCCGAATATGTCTACACCTTC.

This clone was found many times. This rearrangement joins TRBV7-2 to TRBJ1-2; possible D gene TRBD1, 5 bases. V was trimmed by 2 bases and J by 3 bases, leaving 10 bases between them. The germline V gene has CDR1 SGHTA and CDR2 FQGNSA. The CDR3 covers 14 residues. The CDR3 bases are TGTGCCAGCAGCTTATATTCGGGGGACTATGGCTACACCTTC. It specifies CASSLYSGDYGYTF.

The gene calls are TRBV6-5 and TRBJ1-5, with TRBD1 as a possible D gene (6 bases). V lost 2 bases, J lost 6 bases, and 14 bases lay in between. The CDR3 runs to 15 residues. Germline values: CDR1 MNHEY, CDR2 SVGAGI. CDR3 protein: CASSYTEGVGQPQHF. CDR3 nucleotides: TGTGCCAGCAGTTACACGGAGGGGGTGGGTCAGCCCCAGCATTTT.

This clone was found a few times. The gene calls are TRBV19 and TRBJ2-2; D uncertain. The CDR3 runs to 14 residues. Germline loops: CDR1 LNHDA, CDR2 SQIVND (reference sequence). With 6 bases removed from V and 6 bases from J, the gap between germline ends came to 14 bases. CDR3: CASSWALPAGELFF. CDR3 DNA sequence: TGTGCCAGTAGCTGGGCCCTACCGGCCGGGGAGCTGTTTTTT.

This sequence joins TRBV9 and TRBJ2-5, with TRBD2 matching 8 bases. Germline V gene sequence: CDR1 SGDLS, CDR2 YYNGEE. CDR3 length: 14 residues. V dropped 0 bases and J dropped 5; count of bases not matched to a gene: 3. This CDR3 is CASSVGLAPETQYF. The CDR3 DNA reads TGTGCCAGCAGCGTAGGACTAGCGCCGGAGACCCAGTACTTC. Supplemented by reference TRBV9 and TRBJ2-5, the full variable domain reads DSGVTQTPKHLITATGQRVTLRCSPRSGDLSVYWYQQSLDQGLQFLIQYYNGEERAKGNILERFSAQQFPDLHSELNLSSLELGDSALYFCASSVGLAPETQYFGPGTRLLVL.

This chain links TRBV5-6 with TRBJ2-7; TRBD1 matches 9 bases. The CDR3 loop spans 15 amino acids. From germline, CDR1 is SGHDT and CDR2 YYEEEE. Trimming at V came to 1 base and at J to 6 bases, leaving 8 bases not matched to a gene. CDR3 residues: CASSLRDRALAEQYF. Here the CDR3 DNA reads TGTGCCAGCAGCTTGAGGGACAGGGCTTTGGCCGAGCAGTACTTC.

In DNA form, the CDR3 reads TGTGCCAGCAGCTTAGGTTTCGGGCCCTCGAGCTCTGGAAACACCATATATTTT. The encoded protein is CASSLGFGPSSSGNTIYF. The genes are TRBV11-2 and TRBJ1-3; D is undetermined. The CDR3 sequence is 18 residues long. Per the germline V gene, CDR1 is SGHAT and CDR2 is FQNNGV. With 1 base removed from V and 0 bases from J, the gap between germline ends came to 16 bases. The complete variable domain, with remaining parts taken from reference TRBV11-2 and TRBJ1-3, reads EAGVAQSPRYKIIEKRQSVAFWCNPISGHATLYWYQQILGQGPKLLIQFQNNGVVDDSQLPKDRFSAERLKGVDSTLKIQPAKLEDSAVYLCASSLGFGPSSSGNTIYFGEGSWLTVV.

This rearrangement joins TRBV15 to TRBJ1-2; D unresolved. Germline V gene lookup returns CDR1 LNHNV and CDR2 YYDKDF (reference sequence). With 0 bases removed from V and 4 bases from J, the gap between germline ends came to 15 bases. The CDR3 length is 16 residues. CDR3 region: CATSRDRRQTAYGYTF. The CDR3 DNA sequence: TGTGCCACCAGCAGAGATCGGAGACAAACCGCCTATGGCTACACCTTC.

The chain carries TRBV12-5 and TRBJ1-3, with D possibly being TRBD1 (5 bases). This CDR3 is built from 16 residues. V was cut by 2 bases and J by 4 bases, with 15 bases left in between. Germline-derived CDR1 and CDR2 are LGHNT and FRNRAP. The CDR3 spells CASGLPDEGLGNTIYF. The CDR3 nucleotides are TGTGCTAGTGGTTTGCCCGACGAGGGACTAGGAAACACCATATATTTT.

The genes are TRBV4-1 and TRBJ2-3; 10 bases fit TRBD2. CDR1 and CDR2 (germline): MGHRA, YSYEKL. This CDR3 has 14 amino acids. Unmatched junction bases numbered 2, after V lost 2 bases and J lost 6 bases. CDR3 coding DNA: TGCGCCAGCAGCCAACTAGCGGGAGCGGATACGCAGTATTTT. Translation gives CASSQLAGADTQYF.

The table lists this clone with a count of one. This chain connects TRBV29-1 to TRBJ1-2, with 10 bases matching TRBD1. Unmatched junction bases numbered 7, after V lost 5 bases and J lost 7 bases. The CDR3 contains 13 residues. Germline V CDR1 and CDR2: SQVTM, ANQGSEA. This CDR3 reads CSVTLGTGVGYTF. DNA for the CDR3: TGCAGCGTTACCCTCGGGACAGGGGTTGGCTACACCTTC.

The rearrangement joins TRBV19 to TRBJ1-2; D possibly corresponds to TRBD1 (6 bases). CDR1 LNHDA and CDR2 SQIVND come from the germline V gene (reference sequence). The germline V and J ends were trimmed by 7 bases and 7 bases, with 16 bases remaining between them. The length of the CDR3 is 13 residues. For the CDR3, the DNA is TGTGCCAGTATCCCCAGGGGCGGCCTTGGCTACACCTTC. Amino acid sequence: CASIPRGGLGYTF.

This clone was detected a few times. This chain links TRBV29-1 with TRBJ1-1; D is perhaps TRBD1 (5 bases). The ends were cut back, 6 bases at V and 3 bases at J, with 14 bases in the middle. This CDR3 contains 13 residues. Germline V lookup: CDR1 SQVTM, CDR2 ANQGSEA. The CDR3 nucleotides read TGCAGCGTCGGCATCAGGGAAGACACTGAAGCTTTCTTT. This codes for CSVGIREDTEAFF. Full variable domain (rest looked up from reference TRBV29-1 and TRBJ1-1): SAVISQKPSRDICQRGTSLTIQCQVDSQVTMMFWYRQQPGQSLTLIATANQGSEATYESGFVIDKFPISRPNLTFSTLTVSNMSPEDSSIYLCSVGIREDTEAFFGQGTRLTVV.

This chain joins TRBV7-9 and TRBJ2-7; D possibly corresponds to TRBD1 (6 bases). Trimming removed 5 bases from V and 5 bases from J, with 16 bases in between. The CDR3 contains 14 residues. CDR1 and CDR2 from the germline V gene are SEHNR and FQNEAQ (reference sequence). The CDR3, as DNA: TGTGCCAGCAGCCAACGGACAGCTTGGGACGAGCAGTACTTC. Its translation: CASSQRTAWDEQYF.

This clone occurred a few times. The chain joins TRBV9 to TRBJ2-7; TRBD2 aligns across 8 bases. The trim removed 0 bases at V and 4 bases at J, leaving 6 bases unmatched. Germline CDR1 and CDR2: SGDLS and YYNGEE. The CDR3 contains 15 residues. CDR3 in amino acids: CASSVEGTRRYEQYF. The DNA of the CDR3 is TGTGCCAGCAGCGTAGAAGGGACTAGAAGATACGAGCAGTACTTC.

The gene calls are TRBV27 and TRBJ1-6; TRBD1 might be the D (5 bases). V was trimmed by 3 bases and J by 8 bases, leaving 11 bases between them. Germline loops: CDR1 MNHEY, CDR2 SMNVEV (reference sequence). The length of the CDR3 is 14 residues. Here the CDR3 DNA reads TGTGCCAGCAGTTTTGCGCAGGGCGATTCACCCCTCCACTTT. Protein sequence: CASSFAQGDSPLHF.

The rearrangement joins TRBV25-1 to TRBJ1-3; TRBD1 is a possible D gene (5 bases). Germline V CDR1 and CDR2: MGHDK, SYGVNS. The V end was cut by 6 bases, the J end by 2 bases, with 14 bases between. The CDR3 totals 15 residues. The CDR3 here is CASSDSPEAGNTIYF. In nucleotides, the CDR3 is TGTGCCAGCAGCGACAGTCCAGAAGCTGGAAACACCATATATTTT. Based on the CDR3 plus reference TRBV25-1 and TRBJ1-3, the full variable domain is EADIYQTPRYLVIGTGKKITLECSQTMGHDKMYWYQQDPGMELHLIHYSYGVNSTEKGDLSSESTVSRIRTEHFPLTLESARPSHTSQYLCASSDSPEAGNTIYFGEGSWLTVV.

This chain links TRBV10-1 with TRBJ2-7; 7 nucleotides agree with TRBD2. Germline CDR1 is WNHNN and CDR2 is SYGVQD (reference sequence). The trim removed 3 bases at V and 0 bases at J, leaving 5 bases unmatched. The CDR3 is 15 amino acids. The CDR3 region is CASSEGRGSSYEQYF. The CDR3 nucleotides are TGCGCCAGCAGTGAAGGGCGGGGGAGCTCCTACGAGCAGTACTTC.

The chain carries TRBV7-9 and TRBJ2-7; 9 nucleotides line up with TRBD2. Per the germline V gene, CDR1 is SEHNR and CDR2 is FQNEAQ (reference sequence). The CDR3 extends over 16 amino acids. V lost 4 bases, J lost 5 bases, and 12 bases stayed unmatched. The CDR3 spells CASSSPSSGSTHEQYF. The CDR3 DNA reads TGTGCCAGCAGCTCTCCGAGTAGCGGGAGTACCCACGAGCAGTACTTC. Together with reference TRBV7-9 and TRBJ2-7, the CDR3 gives the full variable domain: DTGVSQNPRHKITKRGQNVTFRCDPISEHNRLYWYRQTLGQGPEFLTYFQNEAQLEKSRLLSDRFSAERPKGSFSTLEIQRTEQGDSAMYLCASSSPSSGSTHEQYFGPGTRLTVT.

The CDR3 bases are TGTGCCAGCAGCTTAGGGGGCGTCGTTAATGAAAAACTGTTTTTT. Residues: CASSLGGVVNEKLFF. V gene TRBV7-2 combines with J gene TRBJ1-4; the D gene is possibly TRBD1 (5 bases). In germline, CDR1 is SGHTA, CDR2 FQGNSA. The CDR3 has 15 residues. Trimming removed 1 base from V and 4 bases from J, with 10 bases in between. Using reference TRBV7-2 and TRBJ1-4 for the parts outside the CDR3, the full variable domain is GAGVSQSPSNKVTEKGKDVELRCDPISGHTALYWYRQSLGQGLEFLIYFQGNSAPDKSGLPSDRFSAERTGGSVSTLTIQRTQQEDSAVYLCASSLGGVVNEKLFFGSGTQLSVL.

This sequence joins TRBV10-3 and TRBJ2-2; D possibly corresponds to TRBD1 (6 bases). Trimming shortened V by 4 bases and J by 5 bases, and 17 bases separated the two germline ends. The CDR3 spans 16 residues. Germline CDR1 reads ENHRY; CDR2 reads SYGVKD. The CDR3 DNA reads as TGTGCCATCAGTGGGGGGTCAGGGCAGGGGACCGGGGAGCTGTTTTTT. Translated, it gives CAISGGSGQGTGELFF.

The chain is built from TRBV18 and TRBJ1-5; D unresolved. Trimming cost V 3 bases and J 0 bases, with 9 bases left between them. The germline gives CDR1 KGHSH, CDR2 LQKENI. CDR3 length: 15 amino acids. CDR3 DNA sequence: TGTGCCAGCTCACCGTCGGGCGGTAGCAATCAGCCCCAGCATTTT. As protein: CASSPSGGSNQPQHF.

A word on this clone: The junction and the germline gene differ at one end; a read error may be behind it. The V call is TRBV5-4, the J call TRBJ1-6, with D possibly being TRBD1 (6 bases). The CDR3 is made up of 14 amino acids. Germline values: CDR1 SGHNT, CDR2 YYREEE (reference sequence). This chain's CDR3 is CASRLDRSNSPLHF. CDR3 sequence (DNA): TGTGCCAGCAGATTGGACAGAAGTAATTCACCCCTCCACTTT.

The chain recombines TRBV30 with TRBJ2-7, with D unresolved. Germline loops: CDR1 GTSNPN, CDR2 SVGIG (reference sequence). The CDR3 consists of 10 residues. Trimming cost V 5 bases and J 3 bases, with 5 bases left between them. This CDR3 is CAWGRYEQYF. The CDR3 DNA is TGTGCCTGGGGTCGCTACGAGCAGTACTTC.

This clone was found a few times. The sample has other DNA sequences that encode this CDR3 too. The genes are TRBV28 and TRBJ2-7; D gene unclear. CDR1 MDHEN and CDR2 SYDVKM come from the germline V gene. The CDR3 is 12 amino acids. With 2 bases removed from V and 2 bases from J, the gap between germline ends came to 4 bases. The CDR3 DNA sequence: TGTGCCAGCAGTTTACGCGCCTACGAGCAGTACTTC. It translates to CASSLRAYEQYF.

CDR3 nucleotide sequence: TGTGCCAGTAGTATAGATCCTCGCTGGGAGGACGAGCAGTACTTC. Amino acids: CASSIDPRWEDEQYF. This rearrangement joins TRBV19 to TRBJ2-7; D is perhaps TRBD2 (6 bases). V was trimmed by 0 bases and J by 5 bases, leaving 14 bases between them. The CDR3 length is 15 residues. Per the germline V gene, CDR1 is LNHDA and CDR2 is SQIVND (reference sequence).